This T cell receptor beta chain was documented in a study of T cells in Graves' hyperthyroidism and ophthalmopathy. Germline-derived CDR1 and CDR2 are SGHKS and YYEKEE (reference sequence). This CDR3 contains 13 residues. Trimming left V 2 bases short and J 2 bases short, with 8 bases between. This clonotype was found a few times. The target antigen is unknown. Ophthalmopathy patients had moderate-to-severe active disease, CAS ≥3, NOSPECS ≥4, and disease duration under 3 months. Together with thyroid ultrasound, orbital computed tomography, serum thyroxine and TRAb, clinical symptoms were used for diagnoses. Study-level points and caveats: Blood also showed most of the thyroid clonotypes that were expanded above 0.001.

Amplification targeted TCR beta CDR3 regions from RNA transcripts. A first-round RT-PCR of the TCR CDR3 used the HTBI primer set. TCRdb re-analysed the multiplex PCR reads in MiXCR, keeping a single row per CDR3 protein. Among about 640,000 distinct CDR3 sequences listed, less than 25% were seen once. The sequenced material came from blood. This chain joins TRBV5-5 and TRBJ2-7; maybe TRBD2 (6 bases). This TCR was sampled from a man under 40 with Graves' ophthalmopathy. The CDR3 DNA sequence: TGTGCCAGCAGCTTCGGACTACCCTACGAGCAGTACTTC. Amino acids: CASSFGLPYEQYF.